Below are 8 T cell receptor beta chains sequenced from a single sample in a study of OX40 agonist ivuxolimab in advanced cancers. The assay was immunoSEQ multiplex PCR, and TCRdb's table has in-frame clones only and misses some. The sample comprises roughly 20,000 clones, 83% of which are singletons, and over 10% rests with the top ten. Here the sequenced sample was CD4+ or CD8+ T cells sorted from blood, taken in a trial of the OX40 agonist ivuxolimab. These receptors were obtained from an adult with an advanced solid tumor such as melanoma, head and neck, liver or kidney cancer.

The chain joins TRBV28 to TRBJ2-7, with 7 bases fitting TRBD2. The V gene's germline CDR1 is MDHEN and CDR2 SYDVKM. The CDR3 spans 15 residues. The ends lost 8 bases at V and 6 bases at J; junction bases unmatched: 16. CDR3 amino acids: CASRPGGTLWGEQYF. Here the CDR3 DNA reads TGTGCCAGCCGACCGGGGGGTACGTTGTGGGGCGAGCAGTACTTC.

This clone came up a few times. The rearrangement uses TRBV29-1 and TRBJ1-1; 8 bases are a match to TRBD1. V shed 7 bases and J 2 bases; nucleotides not matched to a gene: 9. Germline V gene sequence: CDR1 SQVTM, CDR2 ANQGSEA. The CDR3 length is 14 residues. The CDR3, as DNA: TGCAGCGCCGGACTTACAGGGGGAAACACTGAAGCTTTCTTT. This translates into CSAGLTGGNTEAFF. The whole variable domain, filled in from reference TRBV29-1 and TRBJ1-1, reads SAVISQKPSRDICQRGTSLTIQCQVDSQVTMMFWYRQQPGQSLTLIATANQGSEATYESGFVIDKFPISRPNLTFSTLTVSNMSPEDSSIYLCSAGLTGGNTEAFFGQGTRLTVV.

V gene TRBV7-9 combines with J gene TRBJ2-3, with D tentatively TRBD1 (5 bases). CDR1 is SEHNR, CDR2 FQNEAQ, per germline (reference sequence). Trimming removed 4 bases at V and 3 bases at J, with 11 bases between. The CDR3 loop spans 14 amino acids. The CDR3 protein is CASSYDRITDTQYF. CDR3 coding DNA: TGTGCCAGCAGCTACGACAGAATAACAGATACGCAGTATTTT.

A single count supports this clone. This chain connects TRBV7-2 to TRBJ1-1, with a tentative D call TRBD1 (5 bases). This CDR3 is built from 13 residues. The V end lost 3 bases, the J end lost 10 bases, and 15 bases lay between the germline ends. Germline V gene data show CDR1 as SGHTA and CDR2 as FQGNSA. The CDR3 loop is CASSFRGALRAFF. DNA of the CDR3: TGTGCCAGCAGCTTTCGGGGCGCCTTACGAGCTTTCTTT. The full variable domain, with the rest looked up from reference TRBV7-2 and TRBJ1-1, is GAGVSQSPSNKVTEKGKDVELRCDPISGHTALYWYRQSLGQGLEFLIYFQGNSAPDKSGLPSDRFSAERTGGSVSTLTIQRTQQEDSAVYLCASSFRGALRAFFGQGTRLTVV.

V usage is TRBV6-1 and J usage is TRBJ1-3; no firm D call. The CDR3 is made up of 15 amino acids. The germline V and J ends were trimmed by 5 bases and 4 bases, with 15 bases remaining between them. Germline V gene sequence: CDR1 MNHNS, CDR2 SASEGT. The CDR3 is CASSLGARAGNTIYF. CDR3 DNA sequence: TGTGCCAGCAGTCTAGGTGCTAGGGCAGGAAACACCATATATTTT.

The chain combines TRBV7-3 with TRBJ2-2; TRBD1 might be the D (5 bases). This CDR3 is built from 16 residues. V lost 1 base and J 1 base, leaving 10 bases between the germline ends. The germline CDR1 and CDR2 sequences are SGHTA and FQGTGA. The chain's CDR3 is CASSLRSGQNTGELFF. The CDR3 region has the DNA TGTGCCAGCAGCTTAAGGTCTGGACAGAACACCGGGGAGCTGTTTTTT.

CDR3 sequence reads: CASSLDEGSEKLFF. CDR3 sequence (DNA): TGTGCCAGCAGCTTAGACGAGGGGAGTGAAAAACTGTTTTTT. The J gene is TRBJ1-4, the V gene TRBV7-2, with D perhaps TRBD1 (5 bases). The CDR3 is made up of 14 amino acids. Germline lookup yields CDR1 SGHTA and CDR2 FQGNSA. With 1 base removed from V and 7 bases from J, the gap between germline ends came to 10 bases. The full variable domain, with the rest looked up from reference TRBV7-2 and TRBJ1-4, is GAGVSQSPSNKVTEKGKDVELRCDPISGHTALYWYRQSLGQGLEFLIYFQGNSAPDKSGLPSDRFSAERTGGSVSTLTIQRTQQEDSAVYLCASSLDEGSEKLFFGSGTQLSVL.

CDR3 sequence reads: CATSRDSLGSNYGYTF. The DNA of the CDR3 is TGTGCCACCAGCAGAGATAGTCTAGGGTCCAACTATGGCTACACCTTC. The rearrangement joins TRBV15 to TRBJ1-2; D not resolved. CDR3 length: 16 amino acids. V lost 0 bases, J lost 2 bases, and 13 bases lay in between. CDR1 is LNHNV and CDR2 is YYDKDF in the germline V gene (reference sequence).